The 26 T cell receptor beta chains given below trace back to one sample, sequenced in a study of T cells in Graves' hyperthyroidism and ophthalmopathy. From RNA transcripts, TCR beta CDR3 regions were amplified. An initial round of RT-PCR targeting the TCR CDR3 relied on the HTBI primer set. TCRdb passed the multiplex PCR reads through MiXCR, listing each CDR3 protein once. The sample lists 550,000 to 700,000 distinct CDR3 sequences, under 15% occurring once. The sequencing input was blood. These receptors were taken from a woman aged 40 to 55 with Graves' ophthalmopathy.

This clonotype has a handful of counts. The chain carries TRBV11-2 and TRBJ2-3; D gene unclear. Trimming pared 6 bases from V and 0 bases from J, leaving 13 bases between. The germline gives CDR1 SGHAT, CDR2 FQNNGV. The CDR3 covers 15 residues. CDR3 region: CASRMSSGSTDTQYF. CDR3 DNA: TGTGCCAGCAGAATGTCGTCCGGGAGCACAGATACGCAGTATTTT.

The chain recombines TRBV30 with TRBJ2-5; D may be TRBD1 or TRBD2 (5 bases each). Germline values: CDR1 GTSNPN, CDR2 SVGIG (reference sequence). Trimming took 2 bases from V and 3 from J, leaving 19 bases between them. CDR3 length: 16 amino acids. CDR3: CAWSTNRGREKETQYF. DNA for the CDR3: TGTGCCTGGAGTACAAACCGGGGCAGGGAGAAAGAGACCCAGTACTTC.

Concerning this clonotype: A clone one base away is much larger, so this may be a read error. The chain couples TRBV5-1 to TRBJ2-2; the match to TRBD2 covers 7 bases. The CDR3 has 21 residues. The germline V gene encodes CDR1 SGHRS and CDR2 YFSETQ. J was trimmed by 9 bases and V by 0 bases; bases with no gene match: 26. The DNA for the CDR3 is TGCGCCAGCAGCTTGGCTCGGGGTACCTCTAGCGGACGCGCGAGGACCAGGGAGCTGTTTTTT. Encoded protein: CASSLARGTSSGRARTRELFF.

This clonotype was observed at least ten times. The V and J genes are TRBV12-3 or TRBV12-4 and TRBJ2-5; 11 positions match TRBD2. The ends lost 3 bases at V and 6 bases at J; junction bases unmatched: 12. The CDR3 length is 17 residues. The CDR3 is CASSFISGRAWRKTQYF. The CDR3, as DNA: TGTGCCAGCAGTTTTATTAGCGGGAGGGCCTGGAGAAAGACCCAGTACTTC.

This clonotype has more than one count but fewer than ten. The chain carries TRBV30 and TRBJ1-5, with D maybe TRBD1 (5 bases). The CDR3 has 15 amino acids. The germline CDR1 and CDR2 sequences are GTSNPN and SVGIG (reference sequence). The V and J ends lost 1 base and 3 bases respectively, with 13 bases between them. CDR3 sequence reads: CAWSESGRDNQPQHF. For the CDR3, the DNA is TGTGCCTGGAGTGAATCGGGCAGGGACAATCAGCCCCAGCATTTT.

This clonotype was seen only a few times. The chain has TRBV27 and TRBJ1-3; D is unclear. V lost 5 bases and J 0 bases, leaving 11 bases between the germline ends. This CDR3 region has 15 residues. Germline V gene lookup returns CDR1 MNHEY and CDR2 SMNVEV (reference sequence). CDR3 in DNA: TGTGCCAGCAGTCCTACAGTCCTCTCTGGAAACACCATATATTTT. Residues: CASSPTVLSGNTIYF.

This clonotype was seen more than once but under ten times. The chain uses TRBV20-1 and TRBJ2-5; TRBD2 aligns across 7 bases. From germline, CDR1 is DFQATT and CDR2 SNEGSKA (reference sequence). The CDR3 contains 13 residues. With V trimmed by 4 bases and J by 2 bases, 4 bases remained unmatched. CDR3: CSANGGEQETQYF. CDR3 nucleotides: TGCAGTGCTAATGGGGGGGAACAAGAGACCCAGTACTTC.

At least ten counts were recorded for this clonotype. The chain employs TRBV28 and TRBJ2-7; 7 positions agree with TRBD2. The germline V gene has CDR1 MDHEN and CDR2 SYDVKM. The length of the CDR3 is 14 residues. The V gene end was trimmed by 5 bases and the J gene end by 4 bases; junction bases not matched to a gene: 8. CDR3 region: CASSPGGYVYEQYF. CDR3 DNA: TGTGCCAGCAGTCCCGGGGGGTACGTATACGAGCAGTACTTC.

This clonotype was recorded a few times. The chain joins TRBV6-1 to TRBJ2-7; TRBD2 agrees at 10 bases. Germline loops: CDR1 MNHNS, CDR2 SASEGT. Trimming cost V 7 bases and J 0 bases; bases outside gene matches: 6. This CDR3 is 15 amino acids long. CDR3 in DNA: TGTGCCAGCACCCTGATAGCGGGAGGCTCCTACGAGCAGTACTTC. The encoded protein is CASTLIAGGSYEQYF.

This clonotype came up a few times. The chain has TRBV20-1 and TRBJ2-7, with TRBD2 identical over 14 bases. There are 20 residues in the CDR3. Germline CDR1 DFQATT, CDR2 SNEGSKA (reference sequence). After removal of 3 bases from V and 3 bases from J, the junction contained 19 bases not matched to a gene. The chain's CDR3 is CSASVAPGTSGRTGFYEQYF. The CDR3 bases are TGCAGTGCTAGCGTTGCTCCCGGGACTAGCGGGAGAACGGGCTTCTACGAGCAGTACTTC.

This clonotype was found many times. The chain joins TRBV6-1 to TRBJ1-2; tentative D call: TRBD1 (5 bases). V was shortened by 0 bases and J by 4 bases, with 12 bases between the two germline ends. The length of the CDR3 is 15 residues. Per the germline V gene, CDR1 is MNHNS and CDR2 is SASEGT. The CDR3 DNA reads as TGTGCCAGCAGTGAAGCCCAGGGCCCTAGCTATGGCTACACCTTC. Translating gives CASSEAQGPSYGYTF.

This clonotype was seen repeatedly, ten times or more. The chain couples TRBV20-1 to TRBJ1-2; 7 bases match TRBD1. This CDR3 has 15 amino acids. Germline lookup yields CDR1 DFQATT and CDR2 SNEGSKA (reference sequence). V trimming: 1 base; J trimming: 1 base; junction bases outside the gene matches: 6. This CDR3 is CSARGDSLNNYGYTF. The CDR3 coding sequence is TGCAGTGCTAGAGGGGACAGCCTAAATAACTATGGCTACACCTTC.

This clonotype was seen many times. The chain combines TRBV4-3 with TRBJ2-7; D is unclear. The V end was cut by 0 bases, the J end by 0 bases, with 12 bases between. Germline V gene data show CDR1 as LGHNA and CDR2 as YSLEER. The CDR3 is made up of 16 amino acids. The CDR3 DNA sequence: TGCGCCAGCAGCCAAGATCTCGGCGGAAGCTCCTACGAGCAGTACTTC. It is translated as CASSQDLGGSSYEQYF.

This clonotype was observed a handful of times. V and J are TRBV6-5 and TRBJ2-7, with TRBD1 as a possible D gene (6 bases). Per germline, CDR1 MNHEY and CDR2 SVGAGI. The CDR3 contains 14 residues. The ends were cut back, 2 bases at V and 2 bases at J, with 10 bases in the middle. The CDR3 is CASSYGDTTYEQYF. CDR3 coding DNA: TGTGCCAGCAGTTACGGGGACACAACCTACGAGCAGTACTTC.

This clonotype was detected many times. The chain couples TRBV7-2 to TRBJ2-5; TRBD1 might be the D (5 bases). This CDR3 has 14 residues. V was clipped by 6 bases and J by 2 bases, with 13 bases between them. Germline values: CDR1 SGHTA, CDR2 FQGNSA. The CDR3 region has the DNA TGTGCCAGCAGTCCCGGACATTTTCAAGAGACCCAGTACTTC. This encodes CASSPGHFQETQYF.

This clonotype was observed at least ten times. The CDR3 sequence: CASSYSVGGNQPQHF. DNA of the CDR3: TGTGCCAGCAGTTACTCGGTAGGGGGCAATCAGCCCCAGCATTTT. The gene calls are TRBV6-5 and TRBJ1-5, with D perhaps TRBD1 (5 bases). Trimming left V 0 bases short and J 2 bases short, with 8 bases between. The CDR3 spans 15 residues. Germline V gene data show CDR1 as MNHEY and CDR2 as SVGAGI.

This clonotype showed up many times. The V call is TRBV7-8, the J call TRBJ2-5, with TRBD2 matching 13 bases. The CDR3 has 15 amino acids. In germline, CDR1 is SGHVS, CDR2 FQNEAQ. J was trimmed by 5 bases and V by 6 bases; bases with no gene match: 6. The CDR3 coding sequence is TGTGCCAGCAGATCCGGGACTAGCGGGACTGAGACCCAGTACTTC. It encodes CASRSGTSGTETQYF.

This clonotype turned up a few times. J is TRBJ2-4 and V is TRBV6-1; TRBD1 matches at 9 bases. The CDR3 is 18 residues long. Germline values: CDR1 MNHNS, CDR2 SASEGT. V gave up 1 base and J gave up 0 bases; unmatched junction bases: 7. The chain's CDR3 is CASSEETGGVLAKNIQYF. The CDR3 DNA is TGTGCCAGCAGTGAAGAGACAGGGGGGGTGTTAGCCAAAAACATTCAGTACTTC.

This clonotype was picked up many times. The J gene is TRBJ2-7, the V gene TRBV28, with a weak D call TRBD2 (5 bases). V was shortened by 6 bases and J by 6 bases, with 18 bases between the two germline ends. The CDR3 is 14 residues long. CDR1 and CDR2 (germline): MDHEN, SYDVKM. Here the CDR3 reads CASSSKRRKGEQYF. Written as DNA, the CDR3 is TGTGCCAGCAGCTCGAAGCGGCGAAAGGGCGAGCAGTACTTC.

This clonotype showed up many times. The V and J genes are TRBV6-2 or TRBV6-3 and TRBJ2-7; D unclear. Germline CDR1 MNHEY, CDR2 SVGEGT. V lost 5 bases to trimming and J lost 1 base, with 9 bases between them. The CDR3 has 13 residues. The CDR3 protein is CASSGISSYEQYF. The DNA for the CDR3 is TGTGCCAGCAGTGGGATATCATCCTACGAGCAGTACTTC.

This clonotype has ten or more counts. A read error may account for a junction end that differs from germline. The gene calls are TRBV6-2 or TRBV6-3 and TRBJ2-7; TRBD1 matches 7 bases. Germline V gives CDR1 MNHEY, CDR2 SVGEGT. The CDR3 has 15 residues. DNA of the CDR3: TGTGCCAGCAGTCCTTCCCGGGACAGACGTGGCGAGCGGTACTTC. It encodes CASSPSRDRRGERYF.

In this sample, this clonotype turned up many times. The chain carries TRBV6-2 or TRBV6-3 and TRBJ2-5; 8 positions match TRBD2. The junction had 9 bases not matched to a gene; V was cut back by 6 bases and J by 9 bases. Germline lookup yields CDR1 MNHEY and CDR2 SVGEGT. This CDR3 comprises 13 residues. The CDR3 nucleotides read TGTGCCAGCAGACGCGAACGGGAGGGCCCCCAGTACTTC. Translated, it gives CASRREREGPQYF.

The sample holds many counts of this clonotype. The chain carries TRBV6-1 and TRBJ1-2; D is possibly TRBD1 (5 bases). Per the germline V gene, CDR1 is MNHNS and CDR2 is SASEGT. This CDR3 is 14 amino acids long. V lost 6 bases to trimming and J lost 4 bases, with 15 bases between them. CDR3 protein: CASSPGGTGYGYTF. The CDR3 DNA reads TGTGCCAGCAGCCCCGGGGGGACTGGCTATGGCTACACCTTC.

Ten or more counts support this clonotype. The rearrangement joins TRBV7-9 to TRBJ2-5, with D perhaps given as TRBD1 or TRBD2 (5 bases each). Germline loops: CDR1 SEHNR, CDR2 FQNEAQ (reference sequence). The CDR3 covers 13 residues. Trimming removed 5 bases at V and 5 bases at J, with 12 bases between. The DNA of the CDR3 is TGTGCCAGCAGCCGACAGCGAGGGGAGACCCAGTACTTC. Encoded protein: CASSRQRGETQYF. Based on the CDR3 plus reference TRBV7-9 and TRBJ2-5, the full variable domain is DTGVSQNPRHKITKRGQNVTFRCDPISEHNRLYWYRQTLGQGPEFLTYFQNEAQLEKSRLLSDRFSAERPKGSFSTLEIQRTEQGDSAMYLCASSRQRGETQYFGPGTRLLVL.

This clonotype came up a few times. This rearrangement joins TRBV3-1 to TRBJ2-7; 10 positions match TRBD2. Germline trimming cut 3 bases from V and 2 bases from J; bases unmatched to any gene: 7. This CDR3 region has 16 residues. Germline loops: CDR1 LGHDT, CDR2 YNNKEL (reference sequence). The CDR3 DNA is TGTGCCAGCAGCCACGGGGAGCTAGCGGGGGCCTACGAGCAGTACTTC. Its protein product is CASSHGELAGAYEQYF.

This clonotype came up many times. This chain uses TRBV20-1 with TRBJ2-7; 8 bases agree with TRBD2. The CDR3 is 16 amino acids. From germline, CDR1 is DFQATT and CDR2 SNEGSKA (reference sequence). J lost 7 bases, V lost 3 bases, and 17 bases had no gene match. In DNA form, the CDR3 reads TGCAGTGCTAGCAGCCCCCCCGACTTTAGCGGGAAAGAGCAGTACTTC. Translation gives CSASSPPDFSGKEQYF.